The text below deals with one T cell receptor (beta chain). Its antigen is unidentified. This entry comes from a study of beta chain features in type 1 diabetes. Study-level results: There was a moderate but significant shortening of TCRB CDR3s in all four CD4+ subsets of Type 1 diabetes patients.

Expressed TCRB transcripts were sequenced because the entire RNA isolate underwent reverse transcription. Sequencing used immunoSEQ multiplex PCR; TCRdb keeps in-frame clones, though not all of them. This table has about 170,000 clones, 7% to 9% appearing once. There was one heparinised blood draw per donor, averaging about 116 mL. After removal of 7 bases from V and 3 bases from J, the junction contained 7 bases not matched to a gene. CDR3 length: 14 amino acids. The germline CDR1 and CDR2 sequences are LGHNT and FRNRAP. The source of this sequence is a man younger than 35 with type 1 diabetes. The J gene is TRBJ2-5, the V gene TRBV12-5, with 8 positions matching TRBD1. What was sequenced was central memory CD4+ T cells from blood. CDR3 DNA sequence: TGTGCTAGTGCCCCAGAGACAGGGGAAGAGACCCAGTACTTC. It yields the protein CASAPETGEETQYF.